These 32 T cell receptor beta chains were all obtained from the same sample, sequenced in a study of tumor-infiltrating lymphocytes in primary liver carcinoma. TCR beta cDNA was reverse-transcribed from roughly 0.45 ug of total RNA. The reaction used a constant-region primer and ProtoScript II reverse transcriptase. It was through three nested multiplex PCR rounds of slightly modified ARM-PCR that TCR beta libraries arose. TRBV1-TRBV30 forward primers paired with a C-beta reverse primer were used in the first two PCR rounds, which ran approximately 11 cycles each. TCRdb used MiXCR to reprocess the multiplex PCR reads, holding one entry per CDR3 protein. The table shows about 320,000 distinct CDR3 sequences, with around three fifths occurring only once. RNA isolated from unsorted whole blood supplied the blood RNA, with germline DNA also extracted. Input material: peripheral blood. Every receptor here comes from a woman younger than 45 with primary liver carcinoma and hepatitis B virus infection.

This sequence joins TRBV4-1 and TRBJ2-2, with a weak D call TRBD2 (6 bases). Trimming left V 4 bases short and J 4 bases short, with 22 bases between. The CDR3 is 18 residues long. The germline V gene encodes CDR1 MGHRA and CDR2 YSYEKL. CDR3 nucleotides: TGCGCCAGCAGCCGGTTGGGGGGTGGTCTGGGCGGCACCGGGGAGCTGTTTTTT. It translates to CASSRLGGGLGGTGELFF.

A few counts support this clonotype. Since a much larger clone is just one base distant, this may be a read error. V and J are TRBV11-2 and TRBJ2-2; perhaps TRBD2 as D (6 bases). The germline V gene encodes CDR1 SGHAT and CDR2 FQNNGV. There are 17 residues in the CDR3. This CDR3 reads CVSSLAFGRGTVGELFF. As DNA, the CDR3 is TGTGTCAGCAGCTTAGCGTTTGGGCGGGGTACGGTCGGGGAGCTGTTTTTT. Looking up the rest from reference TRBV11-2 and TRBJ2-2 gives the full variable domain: EAGVAQSPRYKIIEKRQSVAFWCNPISGHATLYWYQQILGQGPKLLIQFQNNGVVDDSQLPKDRFSAERLKGVDSTLKIQPAKLEDSAVYLCVSSLAFGRGTVGELFFGEGSRLTVL.

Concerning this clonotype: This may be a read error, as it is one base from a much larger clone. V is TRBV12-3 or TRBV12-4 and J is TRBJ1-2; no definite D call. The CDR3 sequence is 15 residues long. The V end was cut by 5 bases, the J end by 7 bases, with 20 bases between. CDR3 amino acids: CASSPDWRGVGGYTF. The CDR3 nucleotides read TGTGCCAGCAGTCCGGACTGGCGCGGGGTCGGTGGCTACACCTTC.

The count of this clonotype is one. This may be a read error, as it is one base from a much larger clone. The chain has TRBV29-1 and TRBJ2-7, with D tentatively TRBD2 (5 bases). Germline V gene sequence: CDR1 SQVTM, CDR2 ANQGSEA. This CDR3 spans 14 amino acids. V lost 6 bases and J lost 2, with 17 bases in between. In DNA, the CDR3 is TGCAGCGTCGCCCTTATTAGCGCCCCCTACGAGCAGTACTTC. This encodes CSVALISAPYEQYF.

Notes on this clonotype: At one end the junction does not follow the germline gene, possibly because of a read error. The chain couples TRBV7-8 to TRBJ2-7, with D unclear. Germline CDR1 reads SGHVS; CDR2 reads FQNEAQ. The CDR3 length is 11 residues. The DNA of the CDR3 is TGTGTCAGCAGCTTAGCTGGCGAGCAGTACTTC. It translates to CVSSLAGEQYF.

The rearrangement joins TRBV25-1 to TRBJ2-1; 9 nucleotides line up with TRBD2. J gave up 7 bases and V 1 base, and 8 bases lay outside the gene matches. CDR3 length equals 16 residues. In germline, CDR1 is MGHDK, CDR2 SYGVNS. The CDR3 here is CASSEWVAGEGNEQFF. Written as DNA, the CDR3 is TGTGCCAGCAGTGAATGGGTAGCGGGAGAGGGGAATGAGCAGTTCTTC.

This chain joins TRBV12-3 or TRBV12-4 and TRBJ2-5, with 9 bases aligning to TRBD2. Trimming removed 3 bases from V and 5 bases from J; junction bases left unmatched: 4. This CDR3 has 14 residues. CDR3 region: CASSFAGGSETQYF. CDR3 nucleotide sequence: TGTGCCAGCAGTTTTGCGGGAGGGTCGGAGACCCAGTACTTC.

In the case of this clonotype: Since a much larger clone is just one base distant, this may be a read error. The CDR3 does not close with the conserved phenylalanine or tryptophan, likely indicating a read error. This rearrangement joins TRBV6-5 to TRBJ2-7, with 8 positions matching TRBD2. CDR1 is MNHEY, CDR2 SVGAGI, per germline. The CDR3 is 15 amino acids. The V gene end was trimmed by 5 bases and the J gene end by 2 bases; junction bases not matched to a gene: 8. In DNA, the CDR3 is TGTGCCAGCAGTGGAAGCGGGAGTGTAACCTACGAGCAGTACCTC. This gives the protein CASSGSGSVTYEQYL.

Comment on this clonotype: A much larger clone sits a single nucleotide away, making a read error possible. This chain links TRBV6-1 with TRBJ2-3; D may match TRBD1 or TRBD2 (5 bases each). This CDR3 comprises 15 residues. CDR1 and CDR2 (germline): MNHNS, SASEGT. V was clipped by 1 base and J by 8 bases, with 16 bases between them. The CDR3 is CASSEELGVGSTQYF. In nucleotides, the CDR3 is TGTGCCAGCAGTGAAGAATTGGGGGTTGGAAGTACGCAGTATTTT.

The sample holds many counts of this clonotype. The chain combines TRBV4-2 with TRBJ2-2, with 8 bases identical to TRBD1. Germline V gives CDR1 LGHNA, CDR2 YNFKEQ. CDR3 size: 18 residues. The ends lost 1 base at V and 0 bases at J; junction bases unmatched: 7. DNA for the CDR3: TGTGCCAGCAGCCAAGGACAGGGGCGAGGGGCGAACACCGGGGAGCTGTTTTTT. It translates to CASSQGQGRGANTGELFF.

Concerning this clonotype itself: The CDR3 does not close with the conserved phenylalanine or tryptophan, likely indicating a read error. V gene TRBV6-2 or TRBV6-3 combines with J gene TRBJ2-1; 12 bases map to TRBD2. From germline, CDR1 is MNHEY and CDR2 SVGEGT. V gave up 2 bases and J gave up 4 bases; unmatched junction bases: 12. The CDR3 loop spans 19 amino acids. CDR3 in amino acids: CASSYILPSTSGRYNEQFS. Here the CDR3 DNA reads TGTGCCAGCAGTTACATCCTTCCTTCTACTAGCGGGAGGTACAATGAGCAGTTCTCC.

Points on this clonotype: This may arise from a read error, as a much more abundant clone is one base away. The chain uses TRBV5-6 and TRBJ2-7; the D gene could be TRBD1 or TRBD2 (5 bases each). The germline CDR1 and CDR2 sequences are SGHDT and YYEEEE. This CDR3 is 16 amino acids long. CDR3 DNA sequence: TGTACCAGCAGCTTGGCGGGTGGCAGGGAAGCCTACGAGCAGTACTTC. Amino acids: CTSSLAGGREAYEQYF.

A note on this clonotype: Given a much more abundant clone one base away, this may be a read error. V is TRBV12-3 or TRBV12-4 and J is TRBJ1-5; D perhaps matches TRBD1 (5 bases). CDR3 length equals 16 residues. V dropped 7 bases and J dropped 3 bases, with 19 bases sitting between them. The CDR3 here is CASTFRGANLNQPQHF. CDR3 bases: TGTGCCAGCACTTTCCGCGGGGCGAACCTCAATCAGCCCCAGCATTTT.

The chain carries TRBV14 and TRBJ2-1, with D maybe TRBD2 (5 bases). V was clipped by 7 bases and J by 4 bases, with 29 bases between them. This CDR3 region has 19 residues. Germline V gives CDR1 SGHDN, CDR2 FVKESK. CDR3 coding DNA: TGTGCCAGCACTCGAAACTCTTTTCCACGGGATTATCGGTACAATGAGCAGTTCTTC. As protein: CASTRNSFPRDYRYNEQFF.

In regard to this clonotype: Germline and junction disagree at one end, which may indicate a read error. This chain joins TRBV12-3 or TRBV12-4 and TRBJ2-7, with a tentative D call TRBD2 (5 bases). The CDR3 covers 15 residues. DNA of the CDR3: TGTGCCAGCAGCCCGTGGGAAGGTGGACTCTACGAGCAATACTTC. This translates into CASSPWEGGLYEQYF.

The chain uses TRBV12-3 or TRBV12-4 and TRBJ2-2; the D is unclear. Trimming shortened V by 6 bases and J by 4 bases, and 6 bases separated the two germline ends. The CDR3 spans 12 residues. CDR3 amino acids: CASRAATGELFF. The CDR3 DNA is TGTGCCAGCAGGGCAGCCACCGGGGAGCTGTTTTTT.

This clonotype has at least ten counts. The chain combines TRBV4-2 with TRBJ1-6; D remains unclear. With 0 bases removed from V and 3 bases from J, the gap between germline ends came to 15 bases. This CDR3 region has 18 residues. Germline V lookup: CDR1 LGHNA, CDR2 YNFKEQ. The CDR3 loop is CASSQDQYKTNYNSPLHF. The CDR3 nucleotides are TGTGCCAGCAGCCAAGATCAATACAAGACAAACTATAATTCACCCCTCCACTTT.

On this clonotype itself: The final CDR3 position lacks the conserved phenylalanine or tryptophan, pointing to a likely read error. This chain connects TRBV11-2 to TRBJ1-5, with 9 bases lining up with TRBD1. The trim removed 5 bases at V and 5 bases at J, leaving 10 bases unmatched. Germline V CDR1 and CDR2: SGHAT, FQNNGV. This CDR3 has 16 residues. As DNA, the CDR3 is TGTGCCAGCAGCCTGACCGGGACAGGGAGGGATCAGCCCCAGCATTCT. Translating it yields CASSLTGTGRDQPQHS.

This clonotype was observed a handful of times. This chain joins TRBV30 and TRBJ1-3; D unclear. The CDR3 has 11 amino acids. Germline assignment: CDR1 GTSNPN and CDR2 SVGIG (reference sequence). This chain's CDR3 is CGISSGNTIYF. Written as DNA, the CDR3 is TGTGGGATATCCTCTGGAAACACCATATATTTT.

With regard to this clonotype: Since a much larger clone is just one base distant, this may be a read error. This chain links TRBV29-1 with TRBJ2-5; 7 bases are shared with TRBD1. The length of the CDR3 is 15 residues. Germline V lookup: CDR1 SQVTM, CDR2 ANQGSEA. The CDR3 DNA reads TGCAGCGCCCGGCCCGGGACAGTGGGTTCGGAGATCCAGTACTTC. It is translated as CSARPGTVGSEIQYF.

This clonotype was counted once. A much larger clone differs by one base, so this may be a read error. CDR3 sequence: CASSLGSLVYEQNF. Here the CDR3 DNA reads TGTGCCAGCAGTTTGGGCTCCTTGGTCTACGAGCAGAACTTC. The genes are TRBV28 and TRBJ2-7; no definite D call. The V gene's germline CDR1 is MDHEN and CDR2 SYDVKM. The CDR3 totals 14 residues.

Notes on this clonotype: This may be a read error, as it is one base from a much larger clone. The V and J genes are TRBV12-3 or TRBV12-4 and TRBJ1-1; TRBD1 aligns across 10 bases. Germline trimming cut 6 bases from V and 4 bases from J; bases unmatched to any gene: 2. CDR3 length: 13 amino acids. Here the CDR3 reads CASRRTGGTEAFF. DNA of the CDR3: TGTGCCAGCAGACGGACAGGGGGCACTGAAGCTTTCTTT.

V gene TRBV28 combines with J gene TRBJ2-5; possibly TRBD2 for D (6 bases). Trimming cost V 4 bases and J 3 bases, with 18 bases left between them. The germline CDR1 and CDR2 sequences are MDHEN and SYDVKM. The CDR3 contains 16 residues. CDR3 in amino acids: CASSYPSDYKKETQYF. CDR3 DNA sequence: TGTGCCAGCAGTTACCCCTCGGACTACAAAAAAGAGACCCAGTACTTC.

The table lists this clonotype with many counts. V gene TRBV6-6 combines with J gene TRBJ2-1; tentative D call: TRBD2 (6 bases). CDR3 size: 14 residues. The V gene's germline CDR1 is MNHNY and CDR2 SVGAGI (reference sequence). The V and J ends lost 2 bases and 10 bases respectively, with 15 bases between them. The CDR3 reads CASSYRSSEGEQFF. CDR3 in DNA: TGTGCCAGCAGTTACAGGTCTTCGGAGGGGGAGCAGTTCTTC.

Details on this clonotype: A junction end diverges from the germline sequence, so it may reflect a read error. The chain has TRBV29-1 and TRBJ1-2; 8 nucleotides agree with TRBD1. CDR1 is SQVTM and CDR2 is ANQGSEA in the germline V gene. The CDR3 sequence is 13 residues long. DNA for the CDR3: TGCAGCGTAACGACAGGGGTTTTCTATGACTACACCTTC. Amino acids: CSVTTGVFYDYTF.

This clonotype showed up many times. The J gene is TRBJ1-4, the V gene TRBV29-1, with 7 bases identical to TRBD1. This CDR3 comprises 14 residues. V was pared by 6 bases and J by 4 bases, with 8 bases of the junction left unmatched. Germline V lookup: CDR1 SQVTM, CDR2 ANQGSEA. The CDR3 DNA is TGCAGCGTCAGCCCGGGACAGATTAATGAAAAACTGTTTTTT. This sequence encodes CSVSPGQINEKLFF.

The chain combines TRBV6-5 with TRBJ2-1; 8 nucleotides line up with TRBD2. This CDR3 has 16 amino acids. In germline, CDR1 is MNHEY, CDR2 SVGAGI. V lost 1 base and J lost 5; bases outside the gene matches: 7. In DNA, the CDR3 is TGTGCCAGCAGTTACTATAGCGGGATGGGGGACAATGAGCAGTTCTTC. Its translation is CASSYYSGMGDNEQFF.

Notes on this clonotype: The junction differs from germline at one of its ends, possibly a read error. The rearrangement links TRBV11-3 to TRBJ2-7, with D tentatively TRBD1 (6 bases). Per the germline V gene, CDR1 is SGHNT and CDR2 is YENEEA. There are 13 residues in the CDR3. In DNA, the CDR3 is TGTGCCAGCAGCGACAGGAGCAGACACGAGCAGTATTTC. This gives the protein CASSDRSRHEQYF.

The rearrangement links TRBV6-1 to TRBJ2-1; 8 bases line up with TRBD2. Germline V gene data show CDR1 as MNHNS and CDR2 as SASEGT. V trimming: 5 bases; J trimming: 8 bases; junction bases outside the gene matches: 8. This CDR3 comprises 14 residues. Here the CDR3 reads CASSRASGSDEQFF. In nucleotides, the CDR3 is TGTGCCAGCAGTCGGGCAAGCGGGAGCGATGAGCAGTTCTTC.

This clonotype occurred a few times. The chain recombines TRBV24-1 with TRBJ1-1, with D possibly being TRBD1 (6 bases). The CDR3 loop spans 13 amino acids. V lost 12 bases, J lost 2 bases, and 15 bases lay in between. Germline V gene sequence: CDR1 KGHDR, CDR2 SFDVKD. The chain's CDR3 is CALWTDQNTEAFF. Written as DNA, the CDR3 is TGTGCCCTATGGACAGATCAAAACACTGAAGCTTTCTTT.

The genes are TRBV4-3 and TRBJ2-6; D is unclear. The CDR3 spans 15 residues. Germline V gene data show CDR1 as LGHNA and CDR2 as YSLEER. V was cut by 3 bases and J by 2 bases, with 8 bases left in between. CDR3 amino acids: CASSHDKAGANVLTF. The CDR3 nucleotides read TGCGCCAGCAGCCATGATAAAGCTGGGGCCAACGTCCTGACTTTC.

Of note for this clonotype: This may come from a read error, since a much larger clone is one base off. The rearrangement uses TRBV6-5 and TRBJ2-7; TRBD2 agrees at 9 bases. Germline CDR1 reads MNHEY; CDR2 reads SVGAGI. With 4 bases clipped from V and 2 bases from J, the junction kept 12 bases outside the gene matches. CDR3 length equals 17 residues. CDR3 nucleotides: TGTGCCAGCAGTTCCAGCCTCCTAGCGGGAATGCCCTACGAGCAGTACTTC. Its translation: CASSSSLLAGMPYEQYF.